A single sample is the source of the 6 T cell receptor beta chains below, sequenced in a study of long-term antiretroviral therapy in people with HIV (dated by TCRdb to between 2022 and 2023). The immunoSEQ hsTCRB v3.0 assay was used at survey level resolution for TRB variable region sequencing. This is the immuneACCESS table as TCRdb keeps it, with only in-frame sequences that have V and J called. A part of the clones is gone; compared with another copy, unresolved V genes explain less than half, and the rest is unexplained. The sample records over 40,000 clones, 90% to 95% of which are singletons. The ten most abundant clones make up about 3% of the sample. Sample: unsorted PBMCs, taken 3.7 years after starting antiretroviral therapy. These receptors all come from a woman aged 45-59 years with HIV.

The chain has TRBV7-2 and TRBJ1-6; D ambiguous. The ends were cut back, 4 bases at V and 2 bases at J, with 0 bases in the middle. The germline CDR1 and CDR2 sequences are SGHTA and FQGNSA. There are 12 residues in the CDR3. The CDR3, as DNA: TGTGCCAGCAGCTCCTATAATTCACCCCTCCACTTT. Translated, it gives CASSSYNSPLHF.

Written as DNA, the CDR3 is TGTGCCAGCAGCTCGTGGACAGGTAAAGATACGCAGTATTTT. Protein product: CASSSWTGKDTQYF. The rearrangement uses TRBV21-1 and TRBJ2-3; the DNA was not used to check the table's D call, TRBD1. TRBV21-1 is noted as a pseudogene. The CDR3 extends over 14 amino acids.

The CDR3 DNA reads as TGTGCCAGCTGCAAAACAGGGCGTTATGGCTACACCTTC. Translation gives CASCKTGRYGYTF. The gene calls are TRBV6-5 and TRBJ1-2; possible D gene TRBD1, 6 bases. There are 13 residues in the CDR3. Germline V gene data show CDR1 as MNHEY and CDR2 as SVGAGI. V gave up 8 bases and J gave up 5 bases, with 15 bases separating them.

This clone was observed a single time. The chain employs TRBV4-2 and TRBJ2-1; weak D call: TRBD2 (6 bases). CDR3 length equals 14 residues. Germline V gene lookup returns CDR1 LGHNA and CDR2 YNFKEQ. V lost 0 bases to trimming and J lost 7 bases, with 10 bases between them. CDR3 residues: CASSQDPGRNEQFF. The CDR3 region has the DNA TGTGCCAGCAGCCAAGACCCAGGGAGGAATGAGCAGTTCTTC.

V is TRBV19 and J is TRBJ1-4; D gene uncertain. The CDR3 is 12 amino acids. The V and J ends lost 2 bases and 7 bases respectively, with 5 bases between them. Germline CDR1 reads LNHDA; CDR2 reads SQIVND (reference sequence). In DNA form, the CDR3 reads TGTGCCAGTAGTATACTTGGTGAAAAACTGTTTTTT. This gives the protein CASSILGEKLFF.

The genes are TRBV6-1 and TRBJ1-2; 9 nucleotides match TRBD1. V trimming: 5 bases; J trimming: 3 bases; junction bases outside the gene matches: 4. The germline gives CDR1 MNHNS, CDR2 SASEGT. This CDR3 spans 14 amino acids. The CDR3: CASSRDRDYYGYTF. For the CDR3, the DNA is TGTGCCAGCAGTCGGGACAGGGATTACTATGGCTACACCTTC.